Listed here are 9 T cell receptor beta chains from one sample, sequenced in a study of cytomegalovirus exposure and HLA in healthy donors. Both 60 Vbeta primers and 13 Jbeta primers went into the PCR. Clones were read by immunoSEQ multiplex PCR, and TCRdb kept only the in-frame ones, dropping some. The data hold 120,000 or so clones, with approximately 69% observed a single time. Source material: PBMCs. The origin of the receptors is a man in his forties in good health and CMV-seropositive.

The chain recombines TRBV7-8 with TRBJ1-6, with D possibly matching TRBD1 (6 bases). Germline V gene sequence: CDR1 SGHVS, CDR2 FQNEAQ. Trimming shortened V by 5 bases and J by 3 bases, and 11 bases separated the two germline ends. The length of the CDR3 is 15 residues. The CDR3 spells CASSLRDIYNSPLHF. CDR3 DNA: TGTGCCAGCAGCCTCCGGGACATCTATAATTCACCCCTCCACTTT.

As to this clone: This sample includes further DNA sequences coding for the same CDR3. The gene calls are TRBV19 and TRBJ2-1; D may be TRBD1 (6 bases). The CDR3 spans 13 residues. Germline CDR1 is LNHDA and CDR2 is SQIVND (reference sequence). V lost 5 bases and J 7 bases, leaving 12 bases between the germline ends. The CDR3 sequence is CASSRGRGNEQFF. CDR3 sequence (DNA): TGTGCCAGTAGTCGAGGCAGGGGAAATGAGCAGTTCTTC.

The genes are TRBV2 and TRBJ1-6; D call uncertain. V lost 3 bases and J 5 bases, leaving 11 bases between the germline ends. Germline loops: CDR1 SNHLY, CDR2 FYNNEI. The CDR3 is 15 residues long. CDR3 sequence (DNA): TGTGCCAGCAGTGACCGGGTCCTAAATAATTCACCCCTCCACTTT. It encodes CASSDRVLNNSPLHF.

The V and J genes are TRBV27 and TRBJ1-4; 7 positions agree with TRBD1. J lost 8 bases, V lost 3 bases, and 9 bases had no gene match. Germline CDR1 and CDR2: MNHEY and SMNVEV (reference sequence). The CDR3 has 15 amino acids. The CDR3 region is CASSFRQGRPEKLFF. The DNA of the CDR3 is TGTGCCAGCAGTTTTCGACAGGGCCGTCCCGAAAAACTGTTTTTT.

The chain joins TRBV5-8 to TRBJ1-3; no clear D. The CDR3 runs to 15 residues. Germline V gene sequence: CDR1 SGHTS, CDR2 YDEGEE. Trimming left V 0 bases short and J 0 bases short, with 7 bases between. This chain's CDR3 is CASSLAVRSGNTIYF. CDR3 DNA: TGTGCCAGCAGCTTGGCCGTTCGCTCTGGAAACACCATATATTTT.

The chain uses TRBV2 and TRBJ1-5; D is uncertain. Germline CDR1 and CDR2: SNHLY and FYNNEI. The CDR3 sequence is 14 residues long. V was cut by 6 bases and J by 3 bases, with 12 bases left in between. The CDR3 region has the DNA TGTGCCAGCAGAGCCGGCAGGAACAATCAGCCCCAGCATTTT. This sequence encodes CASRAGRNNQPQHF. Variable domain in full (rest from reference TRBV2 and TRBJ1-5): EPEVTQTPSHQVTQMGQEVILRCVPISNHLYFYWYRQILGQKVEFLVSFYNNEISEKSEIFDDQFSVERPDGSNFTLKIRSTKLEDSAMYFCASRAGRNNQPQHFGDGTRLSIL.

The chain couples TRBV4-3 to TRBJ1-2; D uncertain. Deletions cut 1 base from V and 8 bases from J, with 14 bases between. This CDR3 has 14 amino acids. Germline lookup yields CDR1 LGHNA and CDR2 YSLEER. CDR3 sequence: CASSQGEGVRGYTF. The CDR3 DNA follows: TGCGCCAGCAGCCAAGGGGAGGGAGTTAGGGGCTACACCTTC.

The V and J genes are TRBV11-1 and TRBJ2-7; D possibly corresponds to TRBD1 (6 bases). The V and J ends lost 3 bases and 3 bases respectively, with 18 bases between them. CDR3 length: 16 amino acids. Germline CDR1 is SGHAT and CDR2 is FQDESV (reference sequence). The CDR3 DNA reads TGTGCCAGCAGCTTGGGATCGGCAGGGGTGTTCTACGAGCAGTACTTC. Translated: CASSLGSAGVFYEQYF.

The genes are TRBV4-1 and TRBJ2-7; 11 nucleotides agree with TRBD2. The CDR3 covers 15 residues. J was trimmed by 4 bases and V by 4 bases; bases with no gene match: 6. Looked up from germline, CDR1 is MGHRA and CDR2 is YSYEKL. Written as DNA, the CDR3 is TGCGCCAGCAGCCCCCTACTAGCGGGAGCGTACGAGCAGTACTTC. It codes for CASSPLLAGAYEQYF.